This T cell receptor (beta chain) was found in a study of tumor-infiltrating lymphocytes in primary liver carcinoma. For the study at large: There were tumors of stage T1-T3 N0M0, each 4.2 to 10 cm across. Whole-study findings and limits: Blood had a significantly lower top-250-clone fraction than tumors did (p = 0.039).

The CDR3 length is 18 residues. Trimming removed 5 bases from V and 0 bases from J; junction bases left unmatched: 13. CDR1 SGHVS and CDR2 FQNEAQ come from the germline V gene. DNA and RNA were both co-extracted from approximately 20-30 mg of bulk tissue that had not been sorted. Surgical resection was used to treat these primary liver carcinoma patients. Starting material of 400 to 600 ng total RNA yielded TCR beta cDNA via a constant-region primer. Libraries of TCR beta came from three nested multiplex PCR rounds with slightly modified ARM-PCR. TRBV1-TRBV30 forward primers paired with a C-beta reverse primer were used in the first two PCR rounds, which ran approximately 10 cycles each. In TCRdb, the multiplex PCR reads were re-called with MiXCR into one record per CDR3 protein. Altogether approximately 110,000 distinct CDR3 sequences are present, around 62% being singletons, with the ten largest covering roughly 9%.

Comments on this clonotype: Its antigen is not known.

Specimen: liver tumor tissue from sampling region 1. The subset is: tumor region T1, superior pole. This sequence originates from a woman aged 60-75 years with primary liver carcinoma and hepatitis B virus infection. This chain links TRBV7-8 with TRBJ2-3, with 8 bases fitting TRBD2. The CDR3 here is CASSPEYLSGISTDTQYF. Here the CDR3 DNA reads TGTGCCAGCAGCCCCGAATACCTTAGCGGGATCAGCACAGATACGCAGTATTTT. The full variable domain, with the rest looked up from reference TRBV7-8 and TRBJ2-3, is GAGVSQSPRYKVAKRGQDVALRCDPISGHVSLFWYQQALGQGPEFLTYFQNEAQLDKSGLPSDRFFAERPEGSVSTLKIQRTQQEDSAVYLCASSPEYLSGISTDTQYFGPGTRLTVL.